The rows below give T cell receptor beta chains drawn from one sample of a study of regulatory T cells in long-lasting Graves disease. Each CDR3 protein is one row after TCRdb ran MiXCR on the multiplex PCR reads. The sample contains 420,000 or so distinct CDR3 sequences, about a sixth of which appear only once. The same data also went into a second study, on T cells in Graves' hyperthyroidism and ophthalmopathy.

The source was peripheral blood mononuclear cells (PBMCs), collected at new diagnosis, from a patient treated with antithyroid drugs. These receptors all stem from a woman between 18 and 29 years old with Graves disease. Each CDR3 is given with its conserved first and last residue. D genes are given only for firm matches. Size values are once, few and many counts, or a class for expanded clones, and some rows have none.

D gene,V gene,J gene,clone size,CDR3 DNA,CDR3 protein
-,TRBV5-1,TRBJ1-2,-,TGCGCCAGCAGCTTGGAGGGTCGGGGGCATCGTGGCTACACCTTC,CASSLEGRGHRGYTF
-,TRBV7-3,TRBJ2-2,many,TGTGCCAGCAGCCCTAGACTAGTTACAACCGGGGAGCTGTTTTTT,CASSPRLVTTGELFF
TRBD1,TRBV14,TRBJ2-3,few,TGTGCCAGCAGCCAAGATCTCGGGACAGTGCAGTATTTT,CASSQDLGTVQYF
TRBD2,TRBV7-9,TRBJ2-7,many,TGTGCCAGCAGCCGACTAGCGGACGAGCAGTACTTC,CASSRLADEQYF
-,TRBV18,TRBJ2-5,many,TGTGCCAGCTCAACAAGACAGGGAGGACAAGAGACCCAGTACTTC,CASSTRQGGQETQYF
TRBD1,TRBV4-1,TRBJ2-7,few,TGCGCCAGCAGCCAAGAAAGACAGGGGGTCTCCTACGAGCAGTACTTC,CASSQERQGVSYEQYF
-,TRBV6-1,TRBJ2-7,-,TGTGCCAGCAGTCGTCGTGGGGGAAGCCTCTCCTACGAGCAGTACTTC,CASSRRGGSLSYEQYF
-,TRBV27,TRBJ2-7,few,TGTGCCAGCAGTTTTAGAGAAAAGCCCTACGAGCAGTACTTC,CASSFREKPYEQYF
TRBD2,TRBV15,TRBJ2-7,-,TGTGCCACCAGCAGGACCGGGACTAGCGGGAGTACCCAAACCTACGAGCAGTACTTC,CATSRTGTSGSTQTYEQYF
-,TRBV20-1,TRBJ1-5,many,TGCAGTGCTAGGGAGGGGGGGCAGCCCCAGCATTTT,CSAREGGQPQHF
-,TRBV3-1,TRBJ2-5,many,TGTGCCAGCAGCCAAGAAACGGGAAGACAAGAGACCCAGTACTTC,CASSQETGRQETQYF
-,TRBV19,TRBJ2-5,-,TGTGCCAGTAGTCCACCCTGGAGCAGGGGTCAAGAGACCCAGTACTTC,CASSPPWSRGQETQYF
TRBD2,TRBV3-1,TRBJ2-7,-,TGTGCCAGCAGCCAAGCCATTCGGGGCGGGAGTACTTACGAGCAGTACTTC,CASSQAIRGGSTYEQYF
TRBD2,TRBV11-2,TRBJ2-3,many,TGTGCCAGCAGTCTCAGACTAGCGGGAGTCACAGATACGCAGTATTTT,CASSLRLAGVTDTQYF
-,TRBV7-2,TRBJ2-7,-,TGTGCCAGCAGCATCGGGACTTTGGGGTCCGGCGAGCAGTACTTC,CASSIGTLGSGEQYF
TRBD2,TRBV11-3,TRBJ2-1,many,TGTGCCAGCAGCTCACTAGCGGGAGCTTACAATGAGCAGTTCTTC,CASSSLAGAYNEQFF
TRBD2,TRBV12-3/TRBV12-4,TRBJ2-2,-,TGTGCCAGCAGCCCCGGGACTACCTGGACAACCGGGGAGCTGTTTTTT,CASSPGTTWTTGELFF
-,TRBV6-1,TRBJ2-7,-,TGTGCCACCCACCGACTGAAAACCTACGAGCAGTACTTC,CATHRLKTYEQYF
-,TRBV7-8,TRBJ2-7,-,TGTGCCAGCAGCTTAGATCCAGTGCGATACGAGCAGTACTTC,CASSLDPVRYEQYF
-,TRBV28,TRBJ2-7,many,TGTGCCACACACGACGAGGGGTTTTACGAGCAGTACTTC,CATHDEGFYEQYF
-,TRBV6-2/TRBV6-3,TRBJ1-4,few,TGTGCCAGCAGTTACCAGGCCAACGGGATTGAAAAACTGTTTTTT,CASSYQANGIEKLFF
TRBD2,TRBV4-2,TRBJ2-3,few,TGTGCCAGCAGCCAAGACCCGGGACTAGCGGGAGGAAGACCTGGCACAGATACGCAGTATTTT,CASSQDPGLAGGRPGTDTQYF
TRBD2,TRBV20-1,TRBJ2-1,many,TGCAGTGCTAGACCCCTCCTAGCGGGAGGGCCGGCCCCCTACAATGAGCAGTTCTTC,CSARPLLAGGPAPYNEQFF